This T cell receptor beta chain came from a study of T-cell reconstitution after alpha-beta-depleted transplantation in children. Regarding the study as a whole: One year post-transplant, T-cell counts and diversity were largely derived from T cells produced anew. After transplant, high TCRbeta diversity at day 60 in some patients arose from surviving recipient T cells and thymic progenitors.

Researchers prepared the TCRbeta library using unique molecular identifiers, the study reports. MiXCR was run by TCRdb on the PCR reads, yielding one entry per CDR3 protein. In the table there are almost 600,000 distinct CDR3 sequences, roughly 27% of which are singletons. CDR3 length: 12 residues. V gave up 5 bases and J gave up 5 bases, with 10 bases separating them. CDR1 and CDR2 (germline): SGHDT, YYEEEE. With respect to this clonotype: Its specificity is unknown.

The sequences come from PBMCs, collected before TCRalphabeta/CD19-depleted stem cell transplant. The V and J genes are TRBV5-6 and TRBJ2-5; no clear D. The receptor was isolated from a boy in the first two years of life with Wiskott-Aldrich syndrome, due to receive a stem cell transplant. CDR3 sequence reads: CASSILSETQYF. The CDR3 DNA follows: TGTGCCAGCAGTATCCTCTCGGAGACCCAGTACTTC.